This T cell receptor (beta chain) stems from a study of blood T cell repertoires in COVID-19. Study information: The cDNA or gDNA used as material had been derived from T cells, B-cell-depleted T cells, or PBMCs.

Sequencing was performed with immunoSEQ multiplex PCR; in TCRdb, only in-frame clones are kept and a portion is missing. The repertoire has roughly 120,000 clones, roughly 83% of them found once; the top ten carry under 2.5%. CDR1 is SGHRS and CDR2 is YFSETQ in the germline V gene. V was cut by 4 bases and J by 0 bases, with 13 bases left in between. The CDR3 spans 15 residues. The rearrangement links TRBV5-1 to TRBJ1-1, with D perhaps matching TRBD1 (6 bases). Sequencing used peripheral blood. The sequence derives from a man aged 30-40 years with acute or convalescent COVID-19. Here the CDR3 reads CASSPLGAMNTEAFF. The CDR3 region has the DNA TGCGCCAGCAGCCCCCTGGGGGCGATGAACACTGAAGCTTTCTTT.